Below, 20 T cell receptor beta chains from the same sample are listed, as sequenced in a study of CD8 T cells in Susac syndrome. Random-hexamer reverse transcription was applied to roughly 0.45 to 1 ug RNA. TCRdb recomputed calls from the immunoSEQ multiplex PCR reads with MiXCR, one row per CDR3 protein. The sample consists of around 150,000 distinct CDR3 sequences, more than 90% of them appearing once. The sample consisted of CD4+ T cells from PBMCs. Receptors originate from a human donor with Susac syndrome.

This chain uses TRBV20-1 with TRBJ2-3; 9 bases align to TRBD2. The germline CDR1 and CDR2 sequences are DFQATT and SNEGSKA (reference sequence). V trimming: 6 bases; J trimming: 6 bases; junction bases outside the gene matches: 16. This CDR3 is built from 16 residues. CDR3 nucleotide sequence: TGCAGTGCCAAAACGGGGCTAGCGGGAATAATGGATACGCAGTATTTT. This codes for CSAKTGLAGIMDTQYF.

The chain has TRBV5-1 and TRBJ2-1, with 9 bases that match TRBD2. J lost 8 bases, V lost 2 bases, and 5 bases had no gene match. This CDR3 has 14 amino acids. Germline values: CDR1 SGHRS, CDR2 YFSETQ. The CDR3 is CASSFGTSRDEQFF. CDR3 bases: TGCGCCAGCAGCTTCGGGACTAGCAGGGATGAGCAGTTCTTC. Full variable domain (outside the CDR3, taken from reference TRBV5-1 and TRBJ2-1): KAGVTQTPRYLIKTRGQQVTLSCSPISGHRSVSWYQQTPGQGLQFLFEYFSETQRNKGNFPGRFSGRQFSNSRSEMNVSTLELGDSALYLCASSFGTSRDEQFFGPGTRLTVL.

The chain joins TRBV20-1 to TRBJ1-1, with D perhaps TRBD1 (6 bases). Germline V gene sequence: CDR1 DFQATT, CDR2 SNEGSKA (reference sequence). This CDR3 contains 12 residues. V was shortened by 5 bases and J by 5 bases, with 12 bases between the two germline ends. The CDR3 loop is CSAGRTVTEAFF. The CDR3, as DNA: TGCAGTGCTGGCCGGACAGTAACTGAAGCTTTCTTT.

This rearrangement joins TRBV20-1 to TRBJ2-1; the D gene is possibly TRBD2 (6 bases). Looked up from germline, CDR1 is DFQATT and CDR2 is SNEGSKA (reference sequence). V was trimmed by 7 bases and J by 3 bases, leaving 13 bases between them. This CDR3 has 13 amino acids. The CDR3 nucleotides are TGCAGTGTTCCGAGGCGGGACTACAATGAGCAGTTCTTC. Translated: CSVPRRDYNEQFF.

V usage is TRBV29-1 and J usage is TRBJ1-1; no definite D call. The V and J ends lost 6 bases and 0 bases respectively, with 5 bases between them. This CDR3 has 11 amino acids. Per germline, CDR1 SQVTM and CDR2 ANQGSEA. CDR3 sequence: CSVFMNTEAFF. CDR3 nucleotides: TGCAGCGTCTTTATGAACACTGAAGCTTTCTTT.

This chain connects TRBV5-6 to TRBJ2-5; possibly TRBD1 or TRBD2 for D (5 bases each). CDR1 SGHDT and CDR2 YYEEEE come from the germline V gene. V lost 0 bases, J lost 1 base, and 7 bases lay in between. The CDR3 contains 14 residues. The CDR3 bases are TGTGCCAGCAGCTTGGGGGGGACCCAAGAGACCCAGTACTTC. This codes for CASSLGGTQETQYF.

This chain uses TRBV5-1 with TRBJ2-5; D unclear. Trimming stripped 0 bases from V and 7 bases from J, with 19 bases between. Per germline, CDR1 SGHRS and CDR2 YFSETQ. This CDR3 is built from 16 residues. The CDR3 loop reads CASSLATVPTSGTQYF. The CDR3 DNA reads TGCGCCAGCAGCTTGGCCACGGTCCCCACGTCGGGGACCCAGTACTTC.

This chain uses TRBV6-5 with TRBJ1-1; tentatively, D is TRBD1 (5 bases). V was cut by 6 bases and J by 6 bases, with 11 bases left in between. Germline V gene lookup returns CDR1 MNHEY and CDR2 SVGAGI. The CDR3 is made up of 12 amino acids. CDR3 in amino acids: CASSLQGSEAFF. CDR3 DNA sequence: TGTGCCAGCAGCCTCCAGGGATCTGAAGCTTTCTTT.

The J gene is TRBJ2-6, the V gene TRBV12-3 or TRBV12-4; no clear D gene. V lost 4 bases and J 4 bases, leaving 5 bases between the germline ends. The CDR3 length is 13 residues. The CDR3: CASSYSGANVLTF. The CDR3, as DNA: TGTGCCAGCAGTTACTCCGGGGCCAACGTCCTGACTTTC.

The V and J genes are TRBV27 and TRBJ2-7, with D uncertain. This CDR3 comprises 14 residues. Between the trimmed V and J ends, which lost 6 bases and 2 bases, there was a span of 14 bases. Germline values: CDR1 MNHEY, CDR2 SMNVEV (reference sequence). CDR3 bases: TGTGCCAGCAGAAAATCGGCTGGGACCTACGAGCAGTACTTC. This codes for CASRKSAGTYEQYF.

The chain uses TRBV12-5 and TRBJ2-3; 8 positions match TRBD2. Germline V gene data show CDR1 as LGHNT and CDR2 as FRNRAP. J lost 1 base, V lost 5 bases, and 5 bases had no gene match. The CDR3 totals 15 residues. CDR3 sequence: CASGTRRGGTDTQYF. The DNA for the CDR3 is TGTGCTAGTGGTACGCGGCGGGGGGGCACAGATACGCAGTATTTT. Filled out from reference TRBV12-5 and TRBJ2-3, the complete variable domain reads DARVTQTPRHKVTEMGQEVTMRCQPILGHNTVFWYRQTMMQGLELLAYFRNRAPLDDSGMPKDRFSAEMPDATLATLKIQPSEPRDSAVYFCASGTRRGGTDTQYFGPGTRLTVL.

The genes are TRBV5-1 and TRBJ2-1; TRBD2 matches 8 bases. V was clipped by 0 bases and J by 0 bases; unmatched bases: 8. The CDR3 loop spans 18 amino acids. Germline values: CDR1 SGHRS, CDR2 YFSETQ. CDR3 coding DNA: TGCGCCAGCAGCTTGGCCCTAGCGGGCCCCAGCTCCTACAATGAGCAGTTCTTC. Its translation: CASSLALAGPSSYNEQFF. Full variable domain (missing parts from reference TRBV5-1 and TRBJ2-1): KAGVTQTPRYLIKTRGQQVTLSCSPISGHRSVSWYQQTPGQGLQFLFEYFSETQRNKGNFPGRFSGRQFSNSRSEMNVSTLELGDSALYLCASSLALAGPSSYNEQFFGPGTRLTVL.

This chain links TRBV20-1 with TRBJ1-3; D call uncertain. CDR1 DFQATT and CDR2 SNEGSKA come from the germline V gene (reference sequence). V lost 6 bases and J 0 bases, leaving 6 bases between the germline ends. The CDR3 is 12 residues long. The CDR3 sequence: CSAAGSGNTIYF. CDR3 bases: TGCAGTGCCGCCGGCTCTGGAAACACCATATATTTT.

This rearrangement joins TRBV7-9 to TRBJ1-4; TRBD1 might be the D (5 bases). V dropped 5 bases and J dropped 5 bases, with 15 bases sitting between them. Germline loops: CDR1 SEHNR, CDR2 FQNEAQ (reference sequence). This CDR3 has 15 residues. This CDR3 is CASSPVGTRNEKLFF. DNA for the CDR3: TGTGCCAGCAGCCCCGTGGGGACGAGGAATGAAAAACTGTTTTTT.

J is TRBJ2-2 and V is TRBV2; no definite D call. Germline V CDR1 and CDR2: SNHLY, FYNNEI. The CDR3 covers 15 residues. V was trimmed by 6 bases and J by 3 bases, leaving 14 bases between them. CDR3: CASRRIPTDTGELFF. The CDR3 coding sequence is TGTGCCAGCAGAAGGATTCCAACAGACACCGGGGAGCTGTTTTTT. Full variable domain (rest looked up from reference TRBV2 and TRBJ2-2): EPEVTQTPSHQVTQMGQEVILRCVPISNHLYFYWYRQILGQKVEFLVSFYNNEISEKSEIFDDQFSVERPDGSNFTLKIRSTKLEDSAMYFCASRRIPTDTGELFFGEGSRLTVL.

The rearrangement links TRBV29-1 to TRBJ2-3; D remains unclear. The CDR3 spans 12 residues. From germline, CDR1 is SQVTM and CDR2 ANQGSEA. The germline V and J ends were trimmed by 1 base and 1 base, with 3 bases remaining between them. CDR3 in amino acids: CSVEGGTDTQYF. The DNA of the CDR3 is TGCAGCGTTGAAGGAGGCACAGATACGCAGTATTTT.

This rearrangement joins TRBV20-1 to TRBJ1-2; D gene uncertain. Germline V gene sequence: CDR1 DFQATT, CDR2 SNEGSKA (reference sequence). Trimming pared 1 base from V and 7 bases from J, leaving 16 bases between. The length of the CDR3 is 14 residues. CDR3 nucleotides: TGCAGTGCTAGAGGAGGGAATGGGAATGCTGGCTACACCTTC. It specifies CSARGGNGNAGYTF.

The V and J genes are TRBV29-1 and TRBJ2-2; D is ambiguous. The germline gives CDR1 SQVTM, CDR2 ANQGSEA. Trimming took 4 bases from V and 0 from J, leaving 6 bases between them. The CDR3 consists of 13 residues. The CDR3: CSVGRANTGELFF. CDR3 bases: TGCAGCGTTGGACGAGCGAACACCGGGGAGCTGTTTTTT.

This clonotype was observed once. The CDR3 loop is CASSVTVIKNIQYF. The CDR3 bases are TGTGCCAGCAGCGTGACAGTAATCAAAAACATTCAGTACTTC. The chain has TRBV4-2 and TRBJ2-4; TRBD1 is a possible D gene (5 bases). Trimming pared 5 bases from V and 3 bases from J, leaving 11 bases between. The CDR3 is 14 residues long. Looked up from germline, CDR1 is LGHNA and CDR2 is YNFKEQ.

This sequence joins TRBV5-1 and TRBJ1-2; D unclear. V was trimmed by 3 bases and J by 4 bases, leaving 10 bases between them. CDR1 is SGHRS and CDR2 is YFSETQ in the germline V gene. The length of the CDR3 is 13 residues. The CDR3 is CASSSDGSYGYTF. The CDR3 DNA is TGCGCCAGCAGCTCGGACGGTTCCTATGGCTACACCTTC.